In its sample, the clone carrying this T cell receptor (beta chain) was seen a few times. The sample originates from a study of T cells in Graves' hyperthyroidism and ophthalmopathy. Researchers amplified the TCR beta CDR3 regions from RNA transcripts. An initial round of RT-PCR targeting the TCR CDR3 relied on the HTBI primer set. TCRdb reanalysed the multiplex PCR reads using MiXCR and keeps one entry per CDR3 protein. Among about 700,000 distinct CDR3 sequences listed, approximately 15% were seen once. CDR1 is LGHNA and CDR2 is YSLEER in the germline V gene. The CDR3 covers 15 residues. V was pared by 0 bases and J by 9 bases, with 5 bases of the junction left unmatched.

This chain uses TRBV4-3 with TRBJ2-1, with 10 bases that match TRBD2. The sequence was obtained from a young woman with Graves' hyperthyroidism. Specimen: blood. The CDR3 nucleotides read TGCGCCAGCAGCCAAGAGTCTAGCGGGAGCCGTGAGCAGTTCTTC. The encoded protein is CASSQESSGSREQFF.